The present entry profiles one TCR beta chain with its context. CDR3 size: 13 residues. Trimming cost V 6 bases and J 4 bases; bases outside gene matches: 5. The data stem from a study of blood T cell repertoires in COVID-19. Authors' methods: Cell counts per sample came from amplifying reference gene primers. Repertoires were generated with immunoSEQ multiplex PCR, while TCRdb's copy carries only in-frame clones and drops some. The V and J calls and clone size come from that table; D and trimming were worked out from the DNA. The sample holds about 170,000 clones; less than 90% are singletons and the top ten take around 15%.

Sequences were obtained from peripheral blood. This clonotype was obtained from a woman in her sixties or seventies with COVID-19, enrolled during active disease. The chain employs TRBV12-3 or TRBV12-4 and TRBJ1-2; 7 bases line up with TRBD1. This CDR3 reads CASRRGQSYGYTF. In DNA, the CDR3 is TGTGCCAGCAGGCGGGGACAGAGCTATGGCTACACCTTC.